The T cell receptor (beta chain) described here comes from a study of shared clonotypes between healthy human individuals. Looking at the study overall: Per-donor plates numbered three CD4 naive, three CD4 memory, two CD8 naive and one CD8 memory.

With respect to this clone: Its cognate antigen is unknown.

Study-wide points: Compared with memory subsets, naive subsets generally had larger estimated richness.

The CDR3 runs to 14 residues. J lost 6 bases, V lost 3 bases, and 8 bases had no gene match. Per germline, CDR1 SGDLS and CDR2 YYNGEE. Researchers ran the assay at a deep level. The data were produced by immunoSEQ multiplex PCR, yet TCRdb's version contains in-frame clones alone and is incomplete. The repertoire has 2 million to 2.5 million clones, approximately 93% of them found once; the top ten carry about 0.37%. The sequencing input was naive CD4+ T cells from PBMCs. Specified subset: CD45RA+ positively selected. This clonotype was obtained from a man younger than 30 in good health. Some clones in this sample may be carry-over from other donors' samples. The chain couples TRBV9 to TRBJ1-1, with 7 bases identical to TRBD1. The CDR3 nucleotides read TGTGCCAGCAGCGACGGACAGGCCGGCGCTGAAGCTTTCTTT. It is translated as CASSDGQAGAEAFF.